The clone carrying this TCR beta chain has at least ten counts. Its antigen is not identified. The TCRbeta library was prepared with unique molecular identifiers. TCRdb analysed the PCR reads with MiXCR anew, one entry per CDR3 protein. This table holds 580,000 or so distinct CDR3 sequences, 23% found once. These data originate in a study of T-cell reconstitution after alpha-beta-depleted transplantation in children. Findings and caveats of the study: After one year, T-cell counts and TCRbeta diversity mostly came from new T cells.

CDR1 is SEHNR, CDR2 FQNEAQ, per germline (reference sequence). V lost 7 bases and J lost 1, with 13 bases in between. This CDR3 is built from 15 residues. The rearrangement uses TRBV7-9 and TRBJ2-2; tentative D call: TRBD2 (5 bases). This TCR was recovered from a boy younger than two who had a stem cell transplant for acute myeloid leukemia, so the T cells may come from the graft donor. The sample here was PBMCs, mostly from graft donor cells, taken 360 days after TCRalphabeta/CD19-depleted stem cell transplant. Here the CDR3 DNA reads TGTGCCAGCACCAACGGACTGGGGAACACCGGGGAGCTGTTTTTT. Amino acids: CASTNGLGNTGELFF. Looking up the rest from reference TRBV7-9 and TRBJ2-2 gives the full variable domain: DTGVSQNPRHKITKRGQNVTFRCDPISEHNRLYWYRQTLGQGPEFLTYFQNEAQLEKSRLLSDRFSAERPKGSFSTLEIQRTEQGDSAMYLCASTNGLGNTGELFFGEGSRLTVL.